This paragraph covers one T cell receptor (beta chain) sequence. The CDR3 sequence is 15 residues long. The germline CDR1 and CDR2 sequences are MNHEY and SVGAGI. With 5 bases clipped from V and 1 base from J, the junction kept 5 bases outside the gene matches. This entry belongs to a study of blood T cell repertoires in COVID-19. Sequencing used immunoSEQ multiplex PCR; TCRdb keeps in-frame clones, though not all of them. Altogether 200,000 to 250,000 clones are present, about nine tenths being singletons, with the ten largest covering about 1.7%. Categorization into cohorts depended on clinical history that participants reported. Cohort 3 donors were reported recovered after two negative PCRs, clearance, or symptom resolution.

V is TRBV6-5 and J is TRBJ2-7; TRBD1 agrees at 10 bases. The specimen was PBMCs or T cells enriched from blood (not recorded which). The sequence was collected from a man aged 35-49 years who had recovered from COVID-19. In nucleotides, the CDR3 is TGTGCCAGCAGTCGACCGGGACAGGGGTCCTACGAGCAGTACTTC. Amino acid sequence: CASSRPGQGSYEQYF.